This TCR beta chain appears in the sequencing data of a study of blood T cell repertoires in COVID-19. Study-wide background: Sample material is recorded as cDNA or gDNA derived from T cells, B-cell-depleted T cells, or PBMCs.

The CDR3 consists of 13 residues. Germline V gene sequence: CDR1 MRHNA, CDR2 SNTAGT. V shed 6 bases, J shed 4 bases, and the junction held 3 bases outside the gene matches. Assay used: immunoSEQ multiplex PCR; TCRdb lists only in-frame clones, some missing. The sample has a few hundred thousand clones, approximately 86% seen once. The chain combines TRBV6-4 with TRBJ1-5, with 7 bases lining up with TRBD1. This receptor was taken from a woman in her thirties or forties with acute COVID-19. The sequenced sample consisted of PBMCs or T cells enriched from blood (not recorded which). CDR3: CASSADRNQPQHF. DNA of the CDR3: TGTGCCAGCAGCGCGGACAGGAATCAGCCCCAGCATTTT.